Each of the 15 T cell receptor beta chains below was sequenced from the same sample in a study of blood T cell repertoires in COVID-19. Only in-frame clones appear in the TCRdb table, and some are missing; sequencing was by immunoSEQ multiplex PCR. The sample has 130,000 to 150,000 clones; 87% are singletons. Source material: peripheral blood. These receptors came from a man between 45 and 60 years old who had recovered from COVID-19.

The DNA for the CDR3 is TGTGCCAGCGCCCCAAGACGGACTCCCTCCACAGATACGCAGTATTTT. Translating it yields CASAPRRTPSTDTQYF. The gene calls are TRBV7-2 and TRBJ2-3; maybe TRBD2 (5 bases). Between the trimmed V and J ends, which lost 8 bases and 2 bases, there was a span of 20 bases. The CDR3 has 16 amino acids. Germline lookup yields CDR1 SGHTA and CDR2 FQGNSA.

This chain's CDR3 is CASSPPGGGSGNTIYF. CDR3 DNA: TGTGCCAGCTCACCACCGGGGGGAGGCTCTGGAAACACCATATATTTT. The V and J genes are TRBV18 and TRBJ1-3; D is perhaps TRBD1 (5 bases). Looked up from germline, CDR1 is KGHSH and CDR2 is LQKENI. V lost 0 bases to trimming and J lost 0 bases, with 9 bases between them. The CDR3 length is 16 residues.

CDR3 loop: CATSRRDTNQPQHF. The CDR3 coding sequence is TGTGCCACCAGCAGAAGGGACACCAATCAGCCCCAGCATTTT. This chain links TRBV15 with TRBJ1-5; the D gene is possibly TRBD1 (6 bases). Per germline, CDR1 LNHNV and CDR2 YYDKDF (reference sequence). V gave up 2 bases and J gave up 3 bases, with 8 bases separating them. CDR3 length: 14 residues. The full variable domain, completed using reference TRBV15 and TRBJ1-5, is DAMVIQNPRYQVTQFGKPVTLSCSQTLNHNVMYWYQQKSSQAPKLLFHYYDKDFNNEADTPDNFQSRRPNTSFCFLDIRSPGLGDTAMYLCATSRRDTNQPQHFGDGTRLSIL.

The table lists this clone with a count of one. The chain has TRBV7-2 and TRBJ1-1; TRBD1 agrees at 8 bases. The germline CDR1 and CDR2 sequences are SGHTA and FQGNSA. V shed 5 bases and J 0 bases; nucleotides not matched to a gene: 8. This CDR3 is 16 amino acids long. CDR3 in DNA: TGTGCCAGCAGCGGCAGGGGGCCGCTCATGAACACTGAAGCTTTCTTT. This encodes CASSGRGPLMNTEAFF.

V gene TRBV25-1 combines with J gene TRBJ2-5; 8 nucleotides line up with TRBD2. Per germline, CDR1 MGHDK and CDR2 SYGVNS. V lost 2 bases, J lost 2 bases, and 4 bases stayed unmatched. This CDR3 has 15 amino acids. CDR3 DNA: TGTGCCAGCAGTGAAGGGGGCGGGAGGCAAGAGACCCAGTACTTC. Translated: CASSEGGGRQETQYF.

The gene calls are TRBV5-6 and TRBJ2-7, with 8 bases fitting TRBD1. Germline V gene data show CDR1 as SGHDT and CDR2 as YYEEEE. This CDR3 spans 17 amino acids. V gave up 4 bases and J gave up 0 bases; unmatched junction bases: 12. The CDR3 DNA sequence: TGTGCCAGCAGCCCGGTCCCCGGGACAGGACTCTCCTACGAGCAGTACTTC. Translation gives CASSPVPGTGLSYEQYF.

The V call is TRBV7-9, the J call TRBJ2-6, with 8 bases that match TRBD1. CDR3 length equals 16 residues. Germline CDR1 is SEHNR and CDR2 is FQNEAQ (reference sequence). V dropped 5 bases and J dropped 3; count of bases not matched to a gene: 6. The CDR3, as DNA: TGTGCCAGCAGCCCCAGGGGGCTGCGTGGGGCCAACGTCCTGACTTTC. It yields the protein CASSPRGLRGANVLTF.

Turning to this clone: Other DNA sequences of this sample code for an identical CDR3. This sequence joins TRBV7-2 and TRBJ1-1, with D unresolved. The V end was cut by 0 bases, the J end by 4 bases, with 9 bases between. CDR1 SGHTA and CDR2 FQGNSA come from the germline V gene. This CDR3 has 14 amino acids. The CDR3, as DNA: TGTGCCAGCAGCTTAGCCTCCGGAGGCACTGAAGCTTTCTTT. Protein sequence: CASSLASGGTEAFF.

This rearrangement joins TRBV7-8 to TRBJ1-2; 10 positions agree with TRBD1. From germline, CDR1 is SGHVS and CDR2 FQNEAQ. The CDR3 contains 15 residues. V shed 5 bases, J shed 6 bases, and the junction held 9 bases outside the gene matches. The CDR3, as DNA: TGTGCCAGCAGCCCTCCGGGACAGGGGAACGATGGCTACACCTTC. Translated: CASSPPGQGNDGYTF. Variable domain in full (rest from reference TRBV7-8 and TRBJ1-2): GAGVSQSPRYKVAKRGQDVALRCDPISGHVSLFWYQQALGQGPEFLTYFQNEAQLDKSGLPSDRFFAERPEGSVSTLKIQRTQQEDSAVYLCASSPPGQGNDGYTFGSGTRLTVV.

V and J are TRBV19 and TRBJ2-1, with 14 bases fitting TRBD2. The CDR3 sequence is 15 residues long. The germline CDR1 and CDR2 sequences are LNHDA and SQIVND (reference sequence). Trimming removed 6 bases from V and 10 bases from J; junction bases left unmatched: 8. DNA for the CDR3: TGTGCCAGTAGACCGACTAGCGGGGGGGCGGGAGAGCAGTTCTTC. Protein sequence: CASRPTSGGAGEQFF.

The chain has TRBV7-9 and TRBJ1-1; 8 positions match TRBD1. Germline assignment: CDR1 SEHNR and CDR2 FQNEAQ (reference sequence). This CDR3 is built from 16 residues. The junction had 9 bases not matched to a gene; V was cut back by 5 bases and J by 1 base. The CDR3 coding sequence is TGTGCCAGCAGCCAGCGCCCGGGACAGGAGAACACTGAAGCTTTCTTT. Amino acid sequence: CASSQRPGQENTEAFF.

This chain uses TRBV2 with TRBJ2-7; 10 bases are a match to TRBD1. V was pared by 5 bases and J by 3 bases, with 4 bases of the junction left unmatched. This CDR3 has 14 amino acids. Germline V gene lookup returns CDR1 SNHLY and CDR2 FYNNEI. The CDR3 is CASSPGQGNYEQYF. The CDR3 coding sequence is TGTGCCAGCAGTCCGGGACAGGGGAACTACGAGCAGTACTTC.

The CDR3 DNA sequence: TGTGCCAGCAGCCAAACCAACAACCCCAATTCACCCCTCCACTTT. It translates to CASSQTNNPNSPLHF. The chain joins TRBV3-1 (or the pseudogene TRBV3-2) to TRBJ1-6; D is undetermined. Germline V lookup: CDR1 LGHDT, CDR2 YNNKEL (reference sequence). The V and J ends lost 2 bases and 7 bases respectively, with 12 bases between them. The CDR3 sequence is 15 residues long.

The chain has TRBV7-9 and TRBJ1-3; D not resolved. The V end was cut by 0 bases, the J end by 7 bases, with 7 bases between. Germline loops: CDR1 SEHNR, CDR2 FQNEAQ (reference sequence). This CDR3 is built from 13 residues. The CDR3 region has the DNA TGTGCCAGCAGCTTAGCGTACGAGAACACCATATATTTT. This gives the protein CASSLAYENTIYF.

The rearrangement uses TRBV7-2 and TRBJ2-7; D remains unclear. CDR1 is SGHTA and CDR2 is FQGNSA in the germline V gene. The CDR3 sequence is 14 residues long. V lost 4 bases to trimming and J lost 1 base, with 11 bases between them. The CDR3 region is CASSSRVLSYEQYF. The CDR3 DNA reads as TGTGCCAGCAGCTCCCGGGTCCTTTCCTACGAGCAGTACTTC.